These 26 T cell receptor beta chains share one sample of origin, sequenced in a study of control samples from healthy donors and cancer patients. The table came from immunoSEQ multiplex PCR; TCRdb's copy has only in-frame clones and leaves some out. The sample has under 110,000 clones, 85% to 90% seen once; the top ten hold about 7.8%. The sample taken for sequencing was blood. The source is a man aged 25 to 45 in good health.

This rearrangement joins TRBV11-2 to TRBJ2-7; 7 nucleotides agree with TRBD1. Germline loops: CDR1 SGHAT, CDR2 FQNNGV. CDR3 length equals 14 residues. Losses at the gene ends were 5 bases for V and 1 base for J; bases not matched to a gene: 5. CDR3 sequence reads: CASSLRDRSYEQYV. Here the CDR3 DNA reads TGTGCCAGCAGCCTCCGGGACAGATCCTACGAGCAGTACGTC.

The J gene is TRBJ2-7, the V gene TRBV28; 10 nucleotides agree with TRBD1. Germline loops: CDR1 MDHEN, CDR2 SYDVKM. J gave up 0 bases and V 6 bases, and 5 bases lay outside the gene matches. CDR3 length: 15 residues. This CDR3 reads CASSRGTGDSYEQYF. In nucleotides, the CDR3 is TGTGCCAGCAGCCGAGGGACAGGGGACTCCTACGAGCAGTACTTC.

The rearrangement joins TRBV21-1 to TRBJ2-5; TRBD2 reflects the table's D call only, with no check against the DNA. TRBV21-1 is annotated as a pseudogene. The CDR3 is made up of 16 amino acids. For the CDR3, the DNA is TGTGCCAGCAGCCTGCTGCGGGGAACGTACCAAGAGACCCAGTACTTC. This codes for CASSLLRGTYQETQYF.

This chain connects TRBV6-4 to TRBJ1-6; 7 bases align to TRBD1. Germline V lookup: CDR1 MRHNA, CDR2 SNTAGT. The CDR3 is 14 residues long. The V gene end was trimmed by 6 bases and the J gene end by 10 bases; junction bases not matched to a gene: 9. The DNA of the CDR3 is TGTGCCAGCAGACCGACAGGGCTCGGCTCACCCCTCCACTTT. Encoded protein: CASRPTGLGSPLHF.

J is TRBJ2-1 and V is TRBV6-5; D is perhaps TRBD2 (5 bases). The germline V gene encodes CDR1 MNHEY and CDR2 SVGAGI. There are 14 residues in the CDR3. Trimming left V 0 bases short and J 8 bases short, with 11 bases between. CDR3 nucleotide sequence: TGTGCCAGCAGTTACTCGGGTGGAGGCGATGAGCAGTTCTTC. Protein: CASSYSGGGDEQFF.

CDR3 DNA: TGTGCCAGCAGTTACTCAGGACAGGGTTATCAGCCCCAGCATTTT. It encodes CASSYSGQGYQPQHF. This rearrangement joins TRBV6-5 to TRBJ1-5, with 8 bases aligning to TRBD1. The CDR3 has 15 residues. V shed 0 bases and J 5 bases; nucleotides not matched to a gene: 3. CDR1 and CDR2 (germline): MNHEY, SVGAGI.

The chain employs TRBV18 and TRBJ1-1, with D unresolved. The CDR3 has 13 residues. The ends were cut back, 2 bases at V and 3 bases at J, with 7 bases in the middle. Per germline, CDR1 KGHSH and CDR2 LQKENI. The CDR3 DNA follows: TGTGCCAGCTCACCATGGGCGGACACTGAAGCTTTCTTT. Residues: CASSPWADTEAFF.

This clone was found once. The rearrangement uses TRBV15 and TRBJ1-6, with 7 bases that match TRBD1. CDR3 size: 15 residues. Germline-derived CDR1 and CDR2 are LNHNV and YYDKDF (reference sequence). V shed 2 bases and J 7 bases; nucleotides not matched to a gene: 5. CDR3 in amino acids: CATSRFGTVNSPLHF. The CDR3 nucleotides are TGTGCCACCAGCAGATTTGGGACAGTAAATTCACCCCTCCACTTT.

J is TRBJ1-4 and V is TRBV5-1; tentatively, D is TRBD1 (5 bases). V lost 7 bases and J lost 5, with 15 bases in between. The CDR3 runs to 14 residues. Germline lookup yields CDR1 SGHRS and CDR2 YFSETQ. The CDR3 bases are TGCGCCAGCTCCCGGGCGGCAGGGAATGAAAAACTGTTTTTT. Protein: CASSRAAGNEKLFF.

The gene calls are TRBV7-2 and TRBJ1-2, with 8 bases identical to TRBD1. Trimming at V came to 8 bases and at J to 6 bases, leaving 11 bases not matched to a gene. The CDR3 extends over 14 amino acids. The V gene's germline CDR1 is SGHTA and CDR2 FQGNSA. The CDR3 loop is CASSGWQGANGYTF. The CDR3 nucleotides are TGTGCCAGCTCGGGTTGGCAGGGGGCGAATGGCTACACCTTC.

The CDR3 nucleotides are TGTGCCACCAGGGCAGGGGGCGGCCGTAGGGAACAGTTCTTC. Translating gives CATRAGGGRREQFF. The chain links TRBV24-1 to TRBJ2-1, with 8 bases that match TRBD1. The germline CDR1 and CDR2 sequences are KGHDR and SFDVKD. The CDR3 contains 14 residues. V was clipped by 7 bases and J by 13 bases; unmatched bases: 14.

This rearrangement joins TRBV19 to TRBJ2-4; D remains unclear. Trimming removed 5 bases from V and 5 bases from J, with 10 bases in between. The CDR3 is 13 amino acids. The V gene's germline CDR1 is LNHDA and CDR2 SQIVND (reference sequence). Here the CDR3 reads CASSAQRQNIQYF. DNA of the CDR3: TGTGCCAGTAGTGCGCAGCGCCAAAACATTCAGTACTTC.

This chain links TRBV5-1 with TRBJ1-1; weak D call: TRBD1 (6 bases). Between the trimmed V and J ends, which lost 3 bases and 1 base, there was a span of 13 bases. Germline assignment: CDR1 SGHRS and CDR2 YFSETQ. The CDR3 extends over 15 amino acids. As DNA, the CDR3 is TGCGCCAGCAGCTCGAGCACAGGGAGGAACACTGAAGCTTTCTTT. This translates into CASSSSTGRNTEAFF. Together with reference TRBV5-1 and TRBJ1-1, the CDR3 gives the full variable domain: KAGVTQTPRYLIKTRGQQVTLSCSPISGHRSVSWYQQTPGQGLQFLFEYFSETQRNKGNFPGRFSGRQFSNSRSEMNVSTLELGDSALYLCASSSSTGRNTEAFFGQGTRLTVV.

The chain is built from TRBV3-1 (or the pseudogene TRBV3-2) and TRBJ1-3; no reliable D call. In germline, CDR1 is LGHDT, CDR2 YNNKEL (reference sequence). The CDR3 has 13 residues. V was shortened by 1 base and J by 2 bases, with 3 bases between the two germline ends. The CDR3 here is CASSQGPGNTIYF. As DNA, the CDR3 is TGTGCCAGCAGCCAAGGACCTGGAAACACCATATATTTT.

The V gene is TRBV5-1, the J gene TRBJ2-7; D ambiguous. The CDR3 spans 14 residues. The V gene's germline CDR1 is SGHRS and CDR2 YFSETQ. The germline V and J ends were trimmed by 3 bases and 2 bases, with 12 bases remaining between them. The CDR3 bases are TGCGCCAGCAGCTCATCTGGGGAAACCTACGAGCAGTACGTC. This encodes CASSSSGETYEQYV.

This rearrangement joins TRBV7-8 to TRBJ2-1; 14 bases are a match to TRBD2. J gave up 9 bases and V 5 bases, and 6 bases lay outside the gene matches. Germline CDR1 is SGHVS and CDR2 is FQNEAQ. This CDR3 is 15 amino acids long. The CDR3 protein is CASSKGLAGVLEQFF. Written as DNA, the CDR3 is TGTGCCAGCAGCAAGGGACTAGCGGGAGTCCTTGAGCAGTTCTTC.

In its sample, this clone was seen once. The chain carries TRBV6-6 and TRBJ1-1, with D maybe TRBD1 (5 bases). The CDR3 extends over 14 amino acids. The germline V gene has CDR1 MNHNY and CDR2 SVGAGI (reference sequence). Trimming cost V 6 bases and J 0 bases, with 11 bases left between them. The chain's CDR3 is CASSRQSMNTEAFF. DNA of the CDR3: TGTGCCAGCAGCCGACAGTCCATGAACACTGAAGCTTTCTTT.

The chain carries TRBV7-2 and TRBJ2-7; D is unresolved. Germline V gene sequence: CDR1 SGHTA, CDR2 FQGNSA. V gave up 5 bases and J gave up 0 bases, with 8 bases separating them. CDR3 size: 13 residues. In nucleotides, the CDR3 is TGTGCCAGCAGCCCTGACAACTCCTACGAGCAGTACTTC. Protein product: CASSPDNSYEQYF.

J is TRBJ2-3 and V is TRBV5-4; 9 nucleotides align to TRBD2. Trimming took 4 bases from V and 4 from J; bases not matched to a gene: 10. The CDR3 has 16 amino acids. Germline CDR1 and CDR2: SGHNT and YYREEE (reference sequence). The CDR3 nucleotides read TGTGCCAGCAGCCCCGGGGGTAGCGGGAGAGCAGATACGCAGTATTTT. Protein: CASSPGGSGRADTQYF.

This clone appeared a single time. The CDR3 DNA reads TGTGCCAGTAGTATCGGTCGGGGGATAGCCGGGGAGCTGTTTTTT. Translated, it gives CASSIGRGIAGELFF. This chain joins TRBV19 and TRBJ2-2; a possible D gene is TRBD2 (6 bases). CDR3 length equals 15 residues. With 3 bases removed from V and 6 bases from J, the gap between germline ends came to 14 bases. Germline V gene data show CDR1 as LNHDA and CDR2 as SQIVND (reference sequence).

The CDR3 bases are TGTGCCAGCAGCTTGACAGGGAGCTCTGGAAACACCATATATTTT. It specifies CASSLTGSSGNTIYF. V gene TRBV11-3 combines with J gene TRBJ1-3; 7 bases fit TRBD1. In germline, CDR1 is SGHNT, CDR2 YENEEA. With V trimmed by 3 bases and J by 0 bases, 2 bases remained unmatched. The CDR3 spans 15 residues.

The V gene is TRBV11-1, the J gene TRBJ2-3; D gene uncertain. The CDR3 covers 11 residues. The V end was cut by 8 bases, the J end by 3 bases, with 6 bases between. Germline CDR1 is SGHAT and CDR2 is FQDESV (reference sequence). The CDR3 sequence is CASRKTDTQYF. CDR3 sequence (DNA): TGTGCCAGCCGGAAGACAGATACGCAGTATTTT. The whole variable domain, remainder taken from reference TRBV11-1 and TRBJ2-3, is EAEVAQSPRYKITEKSQAVAFWCDPISGHATLYWYRQILGQGPELLVQFQDESVVDDSQLPKDRFSAERLKGVDSTLKIQPAELGDSAMYLCASRKTDTQYFGPGTRLTVL.

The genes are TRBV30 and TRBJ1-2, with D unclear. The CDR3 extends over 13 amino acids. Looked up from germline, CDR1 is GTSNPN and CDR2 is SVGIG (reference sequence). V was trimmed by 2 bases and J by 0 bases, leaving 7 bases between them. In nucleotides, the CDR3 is TGTGCCTGGAGTCACGGCCCTAACTATGGCTACACCTTC. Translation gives CAWSHGPNYGYTF.

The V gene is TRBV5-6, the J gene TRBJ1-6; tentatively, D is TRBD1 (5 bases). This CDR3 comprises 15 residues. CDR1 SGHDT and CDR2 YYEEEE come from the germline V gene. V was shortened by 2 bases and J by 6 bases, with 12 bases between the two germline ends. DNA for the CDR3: TGTGCCAGCAGCTTCAGGGTCGGTGTTAATTCACCCCTCCACTTT. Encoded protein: CASSFRVGVNSPLHF. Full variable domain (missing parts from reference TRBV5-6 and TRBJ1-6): DAGVTQSPTHLIKTRGQQVTLRCSPKSGHDTVSWYQQALGQGPQFIFQYYEEEERQRGNFPDRFSGHQFPNYSSELNVNALLLGDSALYLCASSFRVGVNSPLHFGNGTRLTVT.

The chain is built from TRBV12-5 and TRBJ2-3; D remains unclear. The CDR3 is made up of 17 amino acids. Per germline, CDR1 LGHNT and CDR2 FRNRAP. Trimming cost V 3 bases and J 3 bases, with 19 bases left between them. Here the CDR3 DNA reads TGTGCTAGTGGTTTTCAAAAGGGTAGGGTAAGTACAGATACGCAGTATTTT. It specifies CASGFQKGRVSTDTQYF. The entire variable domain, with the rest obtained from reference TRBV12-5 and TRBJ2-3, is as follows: DARVTQTPRHKVTEMGQEVTMRCQPILGHNTVFWYRQTMMQGLELLAYFRNRAPLDDSGMPKDRFSAEMPDATLATLKIQPSEPRDSAVYFCASGFQKGRVSTDTQYFGPGTRLTVL.

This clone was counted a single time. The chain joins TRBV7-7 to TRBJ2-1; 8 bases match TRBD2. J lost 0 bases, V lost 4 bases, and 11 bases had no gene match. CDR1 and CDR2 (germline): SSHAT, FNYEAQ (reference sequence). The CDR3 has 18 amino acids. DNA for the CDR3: TGTGCCAGCAGCTCGATCCTGAGAAGCGGGAGCTCCTACAATGAGCAGTTCTTC. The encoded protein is CASSSILRSGSSYNEQFF.